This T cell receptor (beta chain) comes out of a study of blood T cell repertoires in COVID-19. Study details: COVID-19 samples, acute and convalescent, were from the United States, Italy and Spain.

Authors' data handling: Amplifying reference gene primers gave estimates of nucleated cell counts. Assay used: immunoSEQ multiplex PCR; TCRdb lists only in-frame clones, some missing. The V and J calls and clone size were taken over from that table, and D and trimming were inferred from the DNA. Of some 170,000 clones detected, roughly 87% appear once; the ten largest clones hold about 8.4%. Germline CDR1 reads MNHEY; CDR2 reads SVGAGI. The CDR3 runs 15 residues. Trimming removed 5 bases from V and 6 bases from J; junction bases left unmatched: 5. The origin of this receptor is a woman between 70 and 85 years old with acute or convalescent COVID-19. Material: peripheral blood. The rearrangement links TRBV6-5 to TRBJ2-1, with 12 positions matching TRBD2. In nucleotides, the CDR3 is TGTGCCAGCAGTACGACTAGCGGGGGAGTCAATGAGCAGTTCTTC. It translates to CASSTTSGGVNEQFF.